The 12 T cell receptor beta chains presented below share a single source sample, sequenced in a study of T cells in Graves' hyperthyroidism and ophthalmopathy. TCR beta CDR3 regions were amplified from RNA. First-round RT-PCR of the TCR CDR3 relied on the HTBI primer set. Each CDR3 protein gets one entry after TCRdb re-called the multiplex PCR reads with MiXCR. The sample includes roughly 750,000 distinct CDR3 sequences, about 16% of them seen just once. Material for sequencing was blood. The source of these receptors is a man between 18 and 35 years old with Graves' hyperthyroidism.

This clonotype has ten or more counts. This chain connects TRBV7-9 to TRBJ2-5; no definite D call. This CDR3 region has 15 residues. Germline V gives CDR1 SEHNR, CDR2 FQNEAQ (reference sequence). Trimming took 5 bases from V and 1 from J, leaving 14 bases between them. In DNA, the CDR3 is TGTGCCAGCAGCCCCGGCGTCAAATCCCAAGAGACCCAGTACTTC. It translates to CASSPGVKSQETQYF.

Many counts were recorded for this clonotype. The chain is built from TRBV28 and TRBJ2-2; 7 positions match TRBD2. This CDR3 has 16 residues. The V gene end was trimmed by 5 bases and the J gene end by 4 bases; junction bases not matched to a gene: 10. CDR1 and CDR2 from the germline V gene are MDHEN and SYDVKM. The chain's CDR3 is CASSSPLGGSTGELFF. In nucleotides, the CDR3 is TGTGCCAGCAGTAGCCCTCTGGGCGGGAGCACCGGGGAGCTGTTTTTT.

The V and J genes are TRBV28 and TRBJ2-2, with D hard to call. The germline gives CDR1 MDHEN, CDR2 SYDVKM. The CDR3 is 11 residues long. Trimming removed 7 bases from V and 4 bases from J, with 4 bases in between. The CDR3 loop is CASMGTGELFF. CDR3 bases: TGTGCCAGCATGGGCACCGGGGAGCTGTTTTTT.

This clonotype was observed at least ten times. This chain connects TRBV2 to TRBJ1-4, with 8 bases identical to TRBD1. The junction had 7 bases not matched to a gene; V was cut back by 6 bases and J by 7 bases. Germline V gene sequence: CDR1 SNHLY, CDR2 FYNNEI. The CDR3 runs to 14 residues. CDR3 in DNA: TGTGCCAGCAGCCAAGGACAGGGTGGTGAAAAACTGTTTTTT. Translated: CASSQGQGGEKLFF. The complete variable domain, with remaining parts taken from reference TRBV2 and TRBJ1-4, reads EPEVTQTPSHQVTQMGQEVILRCVPISNHLYFYWYRQILGQKVEFLVSFYNNEISEKSEIFDDQFSVERPDGSNFTLKIRSTKLEDSAMYFCASSQGQGGEKLFFGSGTQLSVL.

This clonotype was found many times. The rearrangement joins TRBV18 to TRBJ1-4; 8 bases agree with TRBD1. V was clipped by 6 bases and J by 5 bases; unmatched bases: 8. The CDR3 covers 15 residues. CDR1 KGHSH and CDR2 LQKENI come from the germline V gene. CDR3: CASSTRDRSNEKLFF. DNA of the CDR3: TGTGCCAGCTCCACCAGGGACAGGAGCAATGAAAAACTGTTTTTT.

This clonotype was observed a few times. The chain is built from TRBV28 and TRBJ1-5; weak D call: TRBD1 (5 bases). V was trimmed by 6 bases and J by 0 bases, leaving 12 bases between them. The length of the CDR3 is 15 residues. In germline, CDR1 is MDHEN, CDR2 SYDVKM. CDR3 nucleotide sequence: TGTGCCAGCAGCTCGGGACTGTATAGCAATCAGCCCCAGCATTTT. Its protein product is CASSSGLYSNQPQHF.

This rearrangement joins TRBV12-3 or TRBV12-4 to TRBJ2-7; 8 positions agree with TRBD2. This CDR3 region has 15 residues. J gave up 3 bases and V 3 bases, and 7 bases lay outside the gene matches. CDR3 in amino acids: CASSLAREVFYEQYF. CDR3 DNA sequence: TGTGCCAGCAGTTTGGCGCGGGAGGTCTTCTACGAGCAGTACTTC.

This clonotype has a count of ten or more. The chain carries TRBV7-3 and TRBJ2-7, with no clear D. The CDR3 loop spans 16 amino acids. Germline loops: CDR1 SGHTA, CDR2 FQGTGA. V gave up 2 bases and J gave up 2 bases, with 16 bases separating them. DNA for the CDR3: TGTGCCAGCAGCTTACGTCCAGGCCCCAGTACCTACGAGCAGTACTTC. This gives the protein CASSLRPGPSTYEQYF.

Ten or more counts support this clonotype. This rearrangement joins TRBV3-1 to TRBJ2-2; possible D gene TRBD1, 6 bases. The CDR3 is 14 amino acids. Germline V gene lookup returns CDR1 LGHDT and CDR2 YNNKEL (reference sequence). V dropped 2 bases and J dropped 6 bases, with 10 bases sitting between them. The CDR3, as DNA: TGTGCCAGCAGCCAAACAGGGCTGGCCGGGGAGCTGTTTTTT. Its translation is CASSQTGLAGELFF.

The rearrangement joins TRBV3-1 to TRBJ2-1, with 14 bases fitting TRBD2. CDR1 is LGHDT and CDR2 is YNNKEL in the germline V gene (reference sequence). This CDR3 contains 16 residues. V dropped 4 bases and J dropped 6; count of bases not matched to a gene: 5. The CDR3 DNA reads as TGTGCCAGCAGCCTCGGGACTAGCGGGGGCTTCAATGAGCAGTTCTTC. Its protein product is CASSLGTSGGFNEQFF.

J is TRBJ2-7 and V is TRBV4-1, with D tentatively TRBD1 (6 bases). The CDR3 runs to 15 residues. From germline, CDR1 is MGHRA and CDR2 YSYEKL. V shed 2 bases and J shed 5 bases, with 16 bases lying between them. Here the CDR3 reads CASSQTGLPADEQYF. The DNA of the CDR3 is TGCGCCAGCAGCCAAACAGGGTTACCGGCCGACGAGCAGTACTTC.

This clonotype came up a few times. The chain carries TRBV27 and TRBJ2-3; 8 bases match TRBD2. The CDR3 loop spans 18 amino acids. Germline values: CDR1 MNHEY, CDR2 SMNVEV (reference sequence). The ends lost 6 bases at V and 1 base at J; junction bases unmatched: 15. CDR3 in amino acids: CASSPGGPTRSRTDTQYF. Written as DNA, the CDR3 is TGTGCCAGCAGCCCGGGGGGGCCGACCAGGTCCCGCACAGATACGCAGTATTTT.